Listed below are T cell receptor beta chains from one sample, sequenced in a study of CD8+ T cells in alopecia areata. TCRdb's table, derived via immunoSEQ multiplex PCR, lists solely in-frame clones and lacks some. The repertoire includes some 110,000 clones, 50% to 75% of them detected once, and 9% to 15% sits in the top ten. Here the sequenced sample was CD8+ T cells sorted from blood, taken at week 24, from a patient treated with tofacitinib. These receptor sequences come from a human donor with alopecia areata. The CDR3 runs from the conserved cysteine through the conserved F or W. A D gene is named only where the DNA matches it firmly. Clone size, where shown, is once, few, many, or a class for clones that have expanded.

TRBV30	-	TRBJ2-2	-	TGTGCCTGGAGTGTGAGGACTTTCACCGGGGAGCTGTTTTTT	CAWSVRTFTGELFF
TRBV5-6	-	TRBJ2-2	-	TGTGCCAGCAGCTACTGGGGAACCGGGGAGCTGTTTTTT	CASSYWGTGELFF
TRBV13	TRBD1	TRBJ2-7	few	TGTGCCAGCAGCCACGGACAGGGGGTGGATTTTTTGGAGCAGTACTTC	CASSHGQGVDFLEQYF
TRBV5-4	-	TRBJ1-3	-	TGTGCCAGCAGCTTTCTCCTCGGAAACACCATATATTTT	CASSFLLGNTIYF
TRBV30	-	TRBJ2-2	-	TGTGCCTGGACCCGATCGAACACCGGGGAGCTGTTTTTT	CAWTRSNTGELFF
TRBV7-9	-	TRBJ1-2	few	TGTGCCAGCAGCCTTGAGGGGAGCAGCTATGGCTACACCTTC	CASSLEGSSYGYTF
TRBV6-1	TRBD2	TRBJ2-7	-	TGTGCCATCAGTGAGTCTATCGGCGGGAGCTCCTACGAGCAGTACTTC	CAISESIGGSSYEQYF
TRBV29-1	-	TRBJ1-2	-	TGCAGCGTCGGGGACTCACCCGGCTACACCTTC	CSVGDSPGYTF
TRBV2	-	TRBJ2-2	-	TGTGCCAGCAAGACAGATTACGCGAACACCGGGGAGCTGTTTTTT	CASKTDYANTGELFF
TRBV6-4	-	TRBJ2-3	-	TGTGCCAGCAGTGACTCCCCCACAGATACGCAGTATTTT	CASSDSPTDTQYF
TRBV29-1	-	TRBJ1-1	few	TGCAGCGTTCCCCAGGGCACTGAAGCTTTCTTT	CSVPQGTEAFF
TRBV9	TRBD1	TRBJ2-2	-	TGTGCCAGCAGCGACCCCATGGACAGGGGGATCACCGGGGAGCTGTTTTTT	CASSDPMDRGITGELFF
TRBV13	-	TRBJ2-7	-	TGTGCCAGCAGCCCCTCGGGCGGCGAGCAGTACTTC	CASSPSGGEQYF
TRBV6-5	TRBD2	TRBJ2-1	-	TGTGCCAGCAGGCTACTAGCGGGGGAGCAGTTCTTC	CASRLLAGEQFF
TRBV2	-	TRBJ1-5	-	TGTGCCAGCAGTGCCGACAGTATCAATCAGCCCCAGCATTTT	CASSADSINQPQHF
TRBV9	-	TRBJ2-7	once	TGTGCCAGCAGCGACTCCTCTCTCTACGAGCAGTACTTC	CASSDSSLYEQYF
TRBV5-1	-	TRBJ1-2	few	TGCGCCAGCAGCGTTGATTCCAGTGGAGGCTACACCTTC	CASSVDSSGGYTF
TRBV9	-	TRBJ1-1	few	TGTGCCAGTAGGGCCCCAGGGAACACTGAAGCTTTCTTT	CASRAPGNTEAFF
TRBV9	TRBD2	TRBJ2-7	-	TGTGCCAGCAGCGAGGGGAATAGCGGGGAGTACGAGCAGTACTTC	CASSEGNSGEYEQYF
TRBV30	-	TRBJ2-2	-	TGTGCCTGGAGTGTACTAGGGTTGGGCGGGGAGCTGTTTTTT	CAWSVLGLGGELFF
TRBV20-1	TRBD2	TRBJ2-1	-	TGCAGTGCATCCGCTGGGGGGGGGCAGTTCTTC	CSASAGGGQFF
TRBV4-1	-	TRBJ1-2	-	TGCGCCAGCAGCCAAGTATTCGAGAGGGGAGTCGGCTACACCTTC	CASSQVFERGVGYTF
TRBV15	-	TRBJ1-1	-	TGTGCCACCAGCAGAGATCAACCAGCCCCGACTGAAGCTTTCTTT	CATSRDQPAPTEAFF
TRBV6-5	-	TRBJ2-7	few	TGTGCCACCTCCCTCCGGGACACCGTCTACGAGCAGTACTTC	CATSLRDTVYEQYF
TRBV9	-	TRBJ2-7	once	TGTGCCAGCAGCGTTTCGGACGGAGGCTACGAGCAGTACTTC	CASSVSDGGYEQYF
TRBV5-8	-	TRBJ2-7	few	TGTGCCAGCAGCTGGCAAGGAACCTACGAGCAGTACTTC	CASSWQGTYEQYF
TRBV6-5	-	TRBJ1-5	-	TGTGCCAGCAGTTACGGGCAAGGGCCCCAGCATTTT	CASSYGQGPQHF
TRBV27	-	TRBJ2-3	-	TGTGCCAGCAGTTTACTGGAACAGTCAGATACGCAGTATTTT	CASSLLEQSDTQYF
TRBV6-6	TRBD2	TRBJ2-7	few	TGTGCCAGCAGTTACTCGAGCGGGGAAGCCTACGAGCAGTACTTC	CASSYSSGEAYEQYF
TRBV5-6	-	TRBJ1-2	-	TGTGCCAGCAGCTTGGAGACAGCTTTTAACTATGGCTACACCTTC	CASSLETAFNYGYTF
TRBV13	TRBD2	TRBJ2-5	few	TGTGCCAGCAGCTGGAGAGCGGGGCAAAACCAAGAGACCCAGTACTTC	CASSWRAGQNQETQYF
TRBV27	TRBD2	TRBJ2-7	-	TGTGCCAGCAGTCCACGGACTAGCTTTCACGAGCAGTACTTC	CASSPRTSFHEQYF
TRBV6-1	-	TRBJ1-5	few	TGTGCCAGCAGCGAGAGGACATACAGCAATCAGCCCCAGCATTTT	CASSERTYSNQPQHF
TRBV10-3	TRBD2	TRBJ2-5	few	TGTGCCATCAGCCGAGCTAGCGGGGGGAACCAAGAGACCCAGTACTTC	CAISRASGGNQETQYF
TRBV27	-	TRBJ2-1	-	TGTGCCAGCAGTTTATCTGAATGGGACGGTGAGCAGTTCTTC	CASSLSEWDGEQFF
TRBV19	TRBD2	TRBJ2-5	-	TGTGCCAGTAGTATATCCGGGGGGTTTGAGACCCAGTACTTC	CASSISGGFETQYF
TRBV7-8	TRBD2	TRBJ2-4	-	TGTGCCAGCAGCTTAACGCGGGGGGGCTATGAAGCCAAAAACATTCAGTACTTC	CASSLTRGGYEAKNIQYF
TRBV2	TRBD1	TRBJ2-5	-	TGTGCCAGCATTGGGACAGAAGAGACCCAGTACTTC	CASIGTEETQYF
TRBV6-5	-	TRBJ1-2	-	TGTGCCAGCAGTTACTCGGAGGGAACGGATGGCTACACCTTC	CASSYSEGTDGYTF
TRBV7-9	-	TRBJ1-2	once	TGTGCCAGCAGCCCAGAGGTCTCCAGGGTGGGTGGCTACACCTTC	CASSPEVSRVGGYTF
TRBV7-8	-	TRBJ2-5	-	TGTGCCAGCAGCTGGACCGGGACTCAAGAGACCCAGTACTTC	CASSWTGTQETQYF
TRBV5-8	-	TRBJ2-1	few	TGTGCCAGCAGCGCATCACAGGGTAGAGATGAGCAGTTCTTC	CASSASQGRDEQFF
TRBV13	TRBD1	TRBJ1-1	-	TGTGCCAGCAGCCCTACCGGGACAGGGGGCCTGAACACTGAAGCTTTCTTT	CASSPTGTGGLNTEAFF
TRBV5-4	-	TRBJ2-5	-	TGTGCCAGCAGCTTAGACGGGGAAGAGACCCAGTACTTC	CASSLDGEETQYF
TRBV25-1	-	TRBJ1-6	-	TGTGCCAGCAGTGAATCTCCCAGGGGAAGAAATTCACCCCTCCACTTT	CASSESPRGRNSPLHF
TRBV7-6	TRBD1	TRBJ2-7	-	TGTGCCAGCAGCTTAGCAGCTTCGGGGACAGGGCTCCTCCACGAGCAGTACTTC	CASSLAASGTGLLHEQYF